Sequencing of this T cell receptor (beta chain) was carried out in a study of blood T cell repertoires in COVID-19. Note on this clone: Other DNA sequences in this sample translate to the same CDR3.

Sequenced by immunoSEQ multiplex PCR; TCRdb stores in-frame clones only, minus some. Of 200,000 to 300,000 clones listed, less than 90% were seen once; the top ten hold around 4%. This clonotype was obtained from a man aged 55 to 70 with acute or convalescent COVID-19. Sequenced sample: peripheral blood.

CDR3 bases: TGTGCCAGCAGTCCTGGACAGGGAGGATACGAGCAGTACTTC. Translating gives CASSPGQGGYEQYF. The rearrangement links TRBV6-5 to TRBJ2-7; TRBD1 matches 8 bases. There are 14 residues in the CDR3. The trim removed 5 bases at V and 4 bases at J, leaving 7 bases unmatched. The V gene's germline CDR1 is MNHEY and CDR2 SVGAGI.